This is a list of T cell receptor beta chains from one sample in a study of cytomegalovirus exposure and HLA in healthy donors. Profiling relied on immunoSEQ multiplex PCR, and the TCRdb table lists in-frame clones only, not all of them. The top ten hold under 2% of the sample, which has about 56,000 clones, around 93% seen once. The sequencing input was PBMCs. Receptors originate from a woman aged 18 to 35 in good health and CMV-seropositive. Each CDR3 is given without its conserved first and last residue.

J	V	CDR3
TRBJ2-1	TRBV18	ASSPTLAGEQF
TRBJ2-2	TRBV30	AWSEFSGPNTGELF
TRBJ2-7	TRBV28	ASRGTYSYEQY
TRBJ1-6	TRBV5-4	ASSLDQGTIHSPLH
TRBJ2-2	TRBV4-1	ASSQDPADRVNTGELF
TRBJ1-1	TRBV30	AWNPADRLNTEAF
TRBJ2-1	TRBV4-2	ASSQEQRGGHEQF
TRBJ1-4	TRBV29-1	SVEKQGTEKLF
TRBJ1-1	TRBV27	ASIWQGQGNTEAF
TRBJ1-6	TRBV9	ASSVDDGSGSYNSPLH
TRBJ2-3	TRBV29-1	SVEGTGSTDTQY
TRBJ2-2	TRBV7-6	ASSLTDSFANTGELF
TRBJ2-2	TRBV7-6	ASSLVPQRGGPSGELF
TRBJ2-3	TRBV18	ASSLAGGTTDTQY
TRBJ1-6	TRBV28	ASSSHHRGRGSPLH
TRBJ2-3	TRBV27	ASTISRLRGGDTDTQY
TRBJ1-5	TRBV25-1	ASSETGGNQPQH
TRBJ1-5	TRBV6-5	ASSYSLSNQPQH
TRBJ2-7	TRBV2	ASTRRGGVYEQY
TRBJ1-5	TRBV19	ASSILGTGQGNQPQH
TRBJ2-7	TRBV18	ASSETGTGHYEQY
TRBJ2-3	TRBV5-4	ASSLDRFTDTQY
TRBJ2-7	TRBV7-6	ASRAGSSYEQY
TRBJ1-5	TRBV4-3	ASSQDRAYQPQH
TRBJ2-4	TRBV4-1	ASSQDEGGKINIQY
TRBJ2-1	TRBV5-1	ASSPSGGAGNEQF
TRBJ2-2	TRBV9	ASSVLLSGGELF
TRBJ1-6	TRBV5-6	ASSGGQNSYNSPLH
TRBJ2-7	TRBV7-8	ASSLVSRANYEQY
TRBJ1-5	TRBV4-1	ASSQAQGASNQPQH
TRBJ2-1	TRBV4-3	ASSQGWAGGSSYNEQF
TRBJ1-1	TRBV29-1	SATEGNTEAF
TRBJ2-5	TRBV6-5	ASSYVGQGADTQY
TRBJ2-1	TRBV18	ASSPEQGIKI
TRBJ1-6	TRBV6-6	ASSYSSDSPLH
TRBJ2-7	TRBV4-1	ASSQDLGGVYEQY
TRBJ2-2	TRBV19	ASRDPTRSGELF
TRBJ1-5	TRBV2	ASSDLSDQPQH
TRBJ1-4	TRBV4-1	ASSPVDGGIATNEKLF
TRBJ2-3	TRBV5-1	ASCQRGPTDTQY
TRBJ2-1	TRBV4-2	ASSRSGTSLNEQF
TRBJ1-4	TRBV9	ASSVEGSGREKLF
TRBJ1-2	TRBV19	ASSIDQRQAYGYT
TRBJ2-1	TRBV19	ASSMWGPSTLF
TRBJ1-2	TRBV5-4	ASSYSGGMLNGYT
TRBJ2-6	TRBV9	ASSTGGHGANVLT
TRBJ2-5	TRBV5-1	ASSRSGEETQY
TRBJ2-7	TRBV7-2	ASSLGQGAYEQY
TRBJ2-2	TRBV5-1	ASSLASGGLTGELF
TRBJ1-5	TRBV6-1	ASRDRQISNQPQH
TRBJ2-7	TRBV4-3	ASSQDLGGTSYEQY
TRBJ2-5	TRBV9	ASSASRSGTSGETQY
TRBJ1-5	TRBV27	ASSQDSLGSQPQH
TRBJ2-1	TRBV20-1	SARASYEQF
TRBJ2-6	TRBV7-2	ASSLGLAGVSGANVLT